This T cell receptor beta chain stems from a study of beta chain features in type 1 diabetes. Expressed TCRB transcripts got sequenced, as all isolated RNA was reverse transcribed. Only in-frame clones appear in the TCRdb table, and some are missing; sequencing was by immunoSEQ multiplex PCR. The sample lists 310,000 or so clones; roughly 8% were seen once. With 3 bases clipped from V and 11 bases from J, the junction kept 10 bases outside the gene matches. CDR3 length: 14 amino acids. Germline assignment: CDR1 SNHLY and CDR2 FYNNEI. The study's findings and limits: PCR might pick shorter templates more often, in the same way for patients and controls. A closer apparent resemblance between naive, central memory and Treg TCRB repertoires was seen in patients than in healthy donors.

This clone has a single count. No antigen is known for it. The chain links TRBV2 to TRBJ2-5; 9 nucleotides line up with TRBD2. This clonotype was sampled from a woman under 30 in good health. Sequenced material: central memory CD4+ T cells from blood. This chain's CDR3 is CASSDGLAGLEQYF. CDR3 coding DNA: TGTGCCAGCAGTGATGGGCTAGCGGGACTAGAGCAGTACTTC.